This T cell receptor (beta chain) appears in the sequencing data of a study of early T cells in non-severe SARS-CoV-2 infection. This clonotype was detected ten times or more. MiXCR was run by TCRdb on the 5' RACE reads, yielding one entry per CDR3 protein. Here the sample spans some 61,000 distinct CDR3 sequences, approximately 10% being singletons. This CDR3 region has 14 residues. With 3 bases removed from V and 7 bases from J, the gap between germline ends came to 10 bases. The source material was whole blood, sampled at baseline. The chain is built from TRBV12-3 or TRBV12-4 and TRBJ1-6; unclear D gene. The receptor's source is an adult who was a healthcare worker with PCR-confirmed SARS-CoV-2 infection or an uninfected control (not recorded which). The CDR3 DNA reads as TGTGCCAGCAGTTTTATTCAGATCAATTCACCCCTCCACTTT. It is translated as CASSFIQINSPLHF.